The 20 T cell receptor beta chains given below trace back to one sample, sequenced in a study of blood T cell repertoires in COVID-19 (dated by TCRdb to between 2020 and 2021). The library was made by the immunoSEQ multiplex PCR assay. In its TCRdb copy, this immuneACCESS table keeps in-frame sequences only and misses some clones. Where compared with another copy, unresolved V genes explain less than half of these, and the others have no known cause. For this sample there are about 200,000 clones; just over 90% appear just once. The ten largest clones add up to approximately 1.2% of the sample. The material sequenced was peripheral blood. The receptor source for this set is a man between 25 and 39 years old with acute or convalescent COVID-19.

The gene calls are TRBV5-1 and TRBJ1-2; 8 positions match TRBD1. Germline loops: CDR1 SGHRS, CDR2 YFSETQ. Trimming removed 4 bases from V and 6 bases from J; junction bases left unmatched: 11. The CDR3 covers 15 residues. CDR3 loop: CASSLDPGGADGYTF. Here the CDR3 DNA reads TGCGCCAGCAGCCTCGACCCAGGGGGCGCGGATGGCTACACCTTC.

This clone has just one count. The rearrangement links TRBV9 to TRBJ2-6; D is possibly TRBD1 (5 bases). The CDR3 extends over 15 amino acids. Trimming cost V 4 bases and J 2 bases, with 10 bases left between them. Germline-derived CDR1 and CDR2 are SGDLS and YYNGEE. DNA for the CDR3: TGTGCCAGCAGCAAACAGGACCCTGGGGCCAACGTCCTGACTTTC. Its protein product is CASSKQDPGANVLTF.

This rearrangement joins TRBV2 to TRBJ1-5, with 7 positions matching TRBD1. In germline, CDR1 is SNHLY, CDR2 FYNNEI. CDR3 size: 14 residues. With V trimmed by 7 bases and J by 1 base, 4 bases remained unmatched. The CDR3 DNA is TGTGCCAGCAATACAGGGGCAAGCAATCAGCCCCAGCATTTT. Protein: CASNTGASNQPQHF.

V is TRBV6-4 and J is TRBJ2-3, with 8 bases identical to TRBD2. The CDR3 spans 15 residues. The trim removed 5 bases at V and 5 bases at J, leaving 9 bases unmatched. Germline CDR1 is MRHNA and CDR2 is SNTAGT. CDR3 in DNA: TGTGCCAGCAGTTACAGCGGGAGTGGGGGAGATACGCAGTATTTT. Protein product: CASSYSGSGGDTQYF.

This chain connects TRBV2 to TRBJ2-3; 8 bases map to TRBD2. The germline gives CDR1 SNHLY, CDR2 FYNNEI. This CDR3 comprises 14 residues. The trim removed 6 bases at V and 4 bases at J, leaving 6 bases unmatched. CDR3 amino acids: CASSYGRAPDTQYF. The CDR3 DNA sequence: TGTGCCAGCAGCTACGGGAGGGCCCCAGATACGCAGTATTTT.

This rearrangement joins TRBV7-2 to TRBJ2-1; possibly TRBD2 for D (9 bases). The CDR3 has 16 residues. The germline gives CDR1 SGHTA, CDR2 FQGNSA. Trimming cost V 8 bases and J 10 bases, with 27 bases left between them. CDR3 region: CASSGGRLAGAEEQFF. The CDR3 nucleotides are TGTGCCAGCTCAGGGGGCCGGTTAGCGGGAGCTGAGGAGCAGTTCTTC.

This clone was counted once. The genes are TRBV4-2 and TRBJ2-1, with D possibly being TRBD2 (6 bases). The CDR3 has 16 residues. V gave up 0 bases and J gave up 9 bases, with 18 bases separating them. The V gene's germline CDR1 is LGHNA and CDR2 YNFKEQ. The CDR3 sequence is CASSQDIAAGWGEQFF. The DNA for the CDR3 is TGTGCCAGCAGCCAAGATATAGCGGCCGGGTGGGGTGAGCAGTTCTTC.

The V call is TRBV9, the J call TRBJ2-1; D might be TRBD2 (6 bases). CDR3 size: 16 residues. Trimming removed 4 bases from V and 0 bases from J, with 14 bases in between. Germline V gene sequence: CDR1 SGDLS, CDR2 YYNGEE. The CDR3 DNA sequence: TGTGCCAGCAGCCTATCAACCGGGGGCTCCTACAATGAGCAGTTCTTC. Translation: CASSLSTGGSYNEQFF.

This rearrangement joins TRBV28 to TRBJ1-2; weak D call: TRBD1 (6 bases). Trimming cost V 5 bases and J 4 bases, with 17 bases left between them. The CDR3 runs 15 residues. Germline V gives CDR1 MDHEN, CDR2 SYDVKM. CDR3: CASSRRGGQIYGYTF. The DNA of the CDR3 is TGTGCCAGCAGTCGACGTGGTGGACAGATCTATGGCTACACCTTC.

The chain joins TRBV29-1 to TRBJ2-3; 8 bases fit TRBD1. The CDR3 consists of 12 residues. V was pared by 8 bases and J by 3 bases, with 4 bases of the junction left unmatched. Germline V gene data show CDR1 as SQVTM and CDR2 as ANQGSEA. The CDR3 reads CSTRQGTDTQYF. The CDR3 nucleotides read TGCAGCACTCGACAGGGGACAGATACGCAGTATTTT.

The gene calls are TRBV11-2 and TRBJ2-4; unclear D gene. Trimming cost V 0 bases and J 0 bases, with 9 bases left between them. CDR3 size: 16 residues. CDR1 SGHAT and CDR2 FQNNGV come from the germline V gene. The CDR3 DNA reads TGTGCCAGCAGCTTAGATCCTACGGGAGCCAAAAACATTCAGTACTTC. Translation gives CASSLDPTGAKNIQYF.

The chain employs TRBV5-4 and TRBJ1-4; D gene unclear. Trimming cost V 0 bases and J 6 bases, with 9 bases left between them. CDR1 and CDR2 from the germline V gene are SGHNT and YYREEE (reference sequence). The CDR3 covers 14 residues. CDR3 region: CASSLAGVDEKLFF. The CDR3 coding sequence is TGTGCCAGCAGCTTGGCCGGGGTAGATGAAAAACTGTTTTTT.

DNA for the CDR3: TGTGCCAGCAGCTCCCGTGGGCGCACAGATACGCAGTATTTT. Its protein is CASSSRGRTDTQYF. The chain has TRBV7-2 and TRBJ2-3; no reliable D call. The CDR3 consists of 14 residues. Trimming took off 4 bases at V and 1 base at J, with 9 bases between the two ends. Germline-derived CDR1 and CDR2 are SGHTA and FQGNSA.

The J gene is TRBJ2-1, the V gene TRBV7-3, with D possibly being TRBD2 (7 bases). Germline V gene data show CDR1 as SGHTA and CDR2 as FQGTGA. This CDR3 contains 16 residues. V was clipped by 5 bases and J by 0 bases, with 14 bases between them. CDR3 in amino acids: CASSRRGGSSYNEQFF. CDR3 in DNA: TGTGCCAGCAGCCGAAGGGGGGGAAGCTCCTACAATGAGCAGTTCTTC.

Only one count was recorded for this clone. The rearrangement links TRBV19 to TRBJ2-1; 11 bases are a match to TRBD1. Germline V gives CDR1 LNHDA, CDR2 SQIVND (reference sequence). V lost 6 bases and J lost 9; bases outside the gene matches: 7. The CDR3 sequence is 14 residues long. Here the CDR3 DNA reads TGTGCCAGTAGGGCGGACAGGGGGCTGGGTGAGCAGTTCTTC. Residues: CASRADRGLGEQFF.

This chain connects TRBV28 to TRBJ1-5; maybe TRBD1 (5 bases). The germline CDR1 and CDR2 sequences are MDHEN and SYDVKM. The CDR3 extends over 13 amino acids. Trimming shortened V by 7 bases and J by 8 bases, and 15 bases separated the two germline ends. CDR3 in DNA: TGTGCCAGCACCATTGCCCGGGGGGAGCCCCAGCATTTT. This gives the protein CASTIARGEPQHF.

In DNA form, the CDR3 reads TGTGCCAGCAGCTTAACATTCCGGGGAGATACGCAGTATTTT. Amino acid sequence: CASSLTFRGDTQYF. The V gene is TRBV11-2, the J gene TRBJ2-3; D is perhaps TRBD2 (5 bases). Germline CDR1 SGHAT, CDR2 FQNNGV. Deletions cut 2 bases from V and 5 bases from J, with 11 bases between. The CDR3 loop spans 14 amino acids. Filled out from reference TRBV11-2 and TRBJ2-3, the complete variable domain reads EAGVAQSPRYKIIEKRQSVAFWCNPISGHATLYWYQQILGQGPKLLIQFQNNGVVDDSQLPKDRFSAERLKGVDSTLKIQPAKLEDSAVYLCASSLTFRGDTQYFGPGTRLTVL.

The chain links TRBV4-1 to TRBJ2-1, with TRBD1 matching 8 bases. Germline V lookup: CDR1 MGHRA, CDR2 YSYEKL. This CDR3 is built from 16 residues. The J segment lost 6 bases and the V segment lost 0 bases, leaving 7 bases of the junction unmatched. CDR3 region: CASSQERTGSINEQFF. The DNA of the CDR3 is TGCGCCAGCAGCCAAGAAAGGACAGGGAGTATCAATGAGCAGTTCTTC.

This rearrangement joins TRBV4-2 to TRBJ1-2; 8 positions agree with TRBD1. V lost 0 bases to trimming and J lost 12 bases; unmatched junction nucleotides: 12. Germline CDR1 LGHNA, CDR2 YNFKEQ. The CDR3 consists of 15 residues. CDR3: CASSQDRSGPGGHTF. CDR3 nucleotides: TGTGCCAGCAGCCAAGATAGGTCTGGGCCAGGGGGCCACACCTTC.

CDR3 residues: CASSDSRTGVNNEQFF. CDR3 DNA: TGTGCCAGCAGTGATTCTCGGACAGGGGTCAACAATGAGCAGTTCTTC. The chain employs TRBV25-1 and TRBJ2-1; TRBD1 matches 9 bases. V trimming: 3 bases; J trimming: 5 bases; junction bases outside the gene matches: 8. The CDR3 totals 16 residues. CDR1 and CDR2 from the germline V gene are MGHDK and SYGVNS.